The 31 T cell receptor beta chains in this list originate from one sample, sequenced in a study of control samples from healthy donors and cancer patients. Assay: immunoSEQ multiplex PCR; the TCRdb copy retains only in-frame clones and omits some. The sample lists fewer than 200,000 clones, roughly 95% occurring once. The sequencing input was blood. These receptors all come from a woman aged 60-75 years in good health.

The gene calls are TRBV6-6 and TRBJ1-3, with 7 positions matching TRBD1. The CDR3 loop spans 16 amino acids. Germline CDR1 MNHNY, CDR2 SVGAGI (reference sequence). The ends lost 4 bases at V and 1 base at J; junction bases unmatched: 7. In DNA, the CDR3 is TGTGCCAGCAGTTCCAGGACAGGTGATTCTGGAAACACCATATATTTT. It is translated as CASSSRTGDSGNTIYF.

The chain combines TRBV29-1 with TRBJ1-2, with a tentative D call TRBD1 (6 bases). The germline V gene encodes CDR1 SQVTM and CDR2 ANQGSEA. CDR3 size: 13 residues. Trimming stripped 6 bases from V and 6 bases from J, with 17 bases between. CDR3 region: CSVQYRDLHGYTF. The CDR3 region has the DNA TGCAGCGTCCAGTACAGGGATCTACATGGCTACACCTTC.

The CDR3 reads CASDWGGKRDTQYF. CDR3 bases: TGTGCCAGCGATTGGGGGGGGAAGAGGGATACGCAGTATTTT. The chain links TRBV7-9 to TRBJ2-3; 7 bases are shared with TRBD2. The CDR3 runs to 14 residues. V was clipped by 8 bases and J by 6 bases; unmatched bases: 11. Looked up from germline, CDR1 is SEHNR and CDR2 is FQNEAQ (reference sequence). Complete variable domain (other parts from reference TRBV7-9 and TRBJ2-3): DTGVSQNPRHKITKRGQNVTFRCDPISEHNRLYWYRQTLGQGPEFLTYFQNEAQLEKSRLLSDRFSAERPKGSFSTLEIQRTEQGDSAMYLCASDWGGKRDTQYFGPGTRLTVL.

V and J are TRBV19 and TRBJ1-3, with D maybe TRBD1 (5 bases). V lost 6 bases and J lost 16, with 19 bases in between. The CDR3 is made up of 12 amino acids. Germline CDR1 is LNHDA and CDR2 is SQIVND (reference sequence). The CDR3 loop is CASSRGTGPWYF. As DNA, the CDR3 is TGTGCCAGTAGCCGAGGGACGGGCCCCTGGTATTTT.

The chain uses TRBV4-1 and TRBJ2-7; 7 nucleotides agree with TRBD1. From germline, CDR1 is MGHRA and CDR2 YSYEKL. The CDR3 is 15 amino acids. Trimming took 0 bases from V and 10 from J; bases not matched to a gene: 12. Here the CDR3 reads CASSQEGTAPLRQYF. The CDR3 DNA is TGCGCCAGCAGCCAAGAAGGGACAGCCCCTCTCCGTCAGTACTTC.

This clone has only one observation. One junction end disagrees with the germline gene, perhaps due to a read error. The chain couples TRBV7-7 to TRBJ2-1; D unclear. CDR1 and CDR2 (germline): SSHAT, FNYEAQ (reference sequence). The CDR3 spans 14 residues. The CDR3 region is CASSLGRSYNEQFF. In nucleotides, the CDR3 is TGTGCTAGCAGCTTAGGCCGCTCCTACAATGAGCAGTTCTTC.

The chain joins TRBV6-2 or TRBV6-3 to TRBJ1-1; D might be TRBD1 (5 bases). V gave up 0 bases and J gave up 3 bases, with 23 bases separating them. Germline V CDR1 and CDR2: MNHEY, SVGEGT. This CDR3 is 19 amino acids long. The CDR3 DNA follows: TGTGCCAGCAGTTACTCGAGTAGCCAGGGTCTTTGGGAACACACTGAAGCTTTCTTT. This gives the protein CASSYSSSQGLWEHTEAFF.

The chain employs TRBV7-9 and TRBJ1-1; D is uncertain. Germline CDR1 and CDR2: SEHNR and FQNEAQ (reference sequence). The CDR3 runs 14 residues. With 4 bases removed from V and 1 base from J, the gap between germline ends came to 10 bases. In nucleotides, the CDR3 is TGTGCCAGCAGCTACTCGGCCACGAACACTGAAGCTTTCTTT. Translating it yields CASSYSATNTEAFF.

The chain joins TRBV5-1 to TRBJ2-5; D remains unclear. Germline V lookup: CDR1 SGHRS, CDR2 YFSETQ. CDR3 length: 14 residues. V was clipped by 3 bases and J by 0 bases, with 9 bases between them. CDR3 in DNA: TGCGCCAGCAGCTCAGCTACGTACCAAGAGACCCAGTACTTC. This translates into CASSSATYQETQYF.

This chain's CDR3 is CASSRADSYEQYF. For the CDR3, the DNA is TGTGCCAGCAGCCGGGCCGACTCCTACGAGCAGTACTTC. The chain recombines TRBV12-3 or TRBV12-4 with TRBJ2-7; D uncertain. The CDR3 totals 13 residues. The V gene lost 6 bases and the J gene lost 0 bases, with 9 bases spanning the gap.

The CDR3 region has the DNA TGTGCCAGTTTAAACGGGGGGACCGCCAAAAACATTCAGTACTTC. Encoded protein: CASLNGGTAKNIQYF. The genes are TRBV6-5 and TRBJ2-4; 7 bases align to TRBD2. The CDR3 totals 15 residues. Germline CDR1 and CDR2: MNHEY and SVGAGI. V shed 9 bases, J shed 1 base, and the junction held 9 bases outside the gene matches.

This clone has only one observation. V usage is TRBV5-1 and J usage is TRBJ2-5; no clear D gene. The germline V gene has CDR1 SGHRS and CDR2 YFSETQ. The ends were cut back, 5 bases at V and 1 base at J, with 12 bases in the middle. CDR3 size: 14 residues. The CDR3 loop is CASRLTSSQETQYF. In nucleotides, the CDR3 is TGCGCCAGCAGGTTGACCAGTTCCCAAGAGACCCAGTACTTC.

The J gene is TRBJ1-2, the V gene TRBV27, with a tentative D call TRBD1 (6 bases). Trimming pared 3 bases from V and 5 bases from J, leaving 10 bases between. This CDR3 contains 13 residues. Per the germline V gene, CDR1 is MNHEY and CDR2 is SMNVEV (reference sequence). The CDR3 DNA follows: TGTGCCAGCAGTTTGCAAGGGGGGTATGGCTACACCTTC. This sequence encodes CASSLQGGYGYTF.

J is TRBJ1-3 and V is TRBV5-6; D possibly corresponds to TRBD1 (6 bases). Germline V lookup: CDR1 SGHDT, CDR2 YYEEEE. The CDR3 spans 16 residues. V lost 2 bases and J 3 bases, leaving 15 bases between the germline ends. CDR3 bases: TGTGCCAGCAGCTTCTTGGGGGGGCCAGGTGGAAACACCATATATTTT. It is translated as CASSFLGGPGGNTIYF.

This clone has a single count. At the DNA level, this CDR3 is encoded by other sequences in the same sample as well. The V and J genes are TRBV6-6 and TRBJ2-7, with 9 positions matching TRBD1. The CDR3 consists of 14 residues. From germline, CDR1 is MNHNY and CDR2 SVGAGI (reference sequence). V was pared by 6 bases and J by 7 bases, with 10 bases of the junction left unmatched. The CDR3 protein is CASRDTGGAGEQYF. CDR3 DNA: TGTGCCAGCAGAGATACAGGGGGCGCTGGAGAGCAGTACTTC.

The chain links TRBV20-1 to TRBJ2-5; D may be TRBD1 (7 bases). Germline V gene lookup returns CDR1 DFQATT and CDR2 SNEGSKA (reference sequence). This CDR3 comprises 16 residues. The V end lost 3 bases, the J end lost 2 bases, and 19 bases lay between the germline ends. This CDR3 is CSASGGKPGQQETQYF. Here the CDR3 DNA reads TGCAGTGCTAGTGGGGGGAAACCGGGACAGCAAGAGACCCAGTACTTC.

The V and J genes are TRBV9 and TRBJ2-1; 10 bases map to TRBD1. The CDR3 runs to 17 residues. The V segment lost 1 base and the J segment 2 bases; nucleotides outside the gene matches: 6. Per germline, CDR1 SGDLS and CDR2 YYNGEE. For the CDR3, the DNA is TGTGCCAGCAGCGTACTTGGGGGGACAGGGGCCTACAATGAGCAGTTCTTC. It is translated as CASSVLGGTGAYNEQFF.

The chain employs TRBV2 and TRBJ1-6, with D perhaps matching TRBD1 (5 bases). The CDR3 has 15 amino acids. Trimming cost V 4 bases and J 5 bases, with 12 bases left between them. Germline lookup yields CDR1 SNHLY and CDR2 FYNNEI. CDR3 DNA sequence: TGTGCCAGCAGTGCGAGGCAGGGTCATAATTCACCCCTCCACTTT. Translated: CASSARQGHNSPLHF.

V is TRBV11-2 and J is TRBJ2-5; D not resolved. CDR1 and CDR2 (germline): SGHAT, FQNNGV. Between the trimmed V and J ends, which lost 4 bases and 4 bases, there was a span of 16 bases. This CDR3 contains 15 residues. In nucleotides, the CDR3 is TGTGCCAGCAGCTCAGAGTGGGGAAAAAGAGAGACCCAGTACTTC. Amino acid sequence: CASSSEWGKRETQYF.

About this clone itself: Germline is not matched at one junction end, which may reflect a read error. The chain is built from TRBV18 and TRBJ2-1, with 8 bases matching TRBD1. Germline values: CDR1 KGHSH, CDR2 LQKENI. The CDR3 runs to 13 residues. The CDR3 protein is CANSPRTGPEQFF. CDR3 nucleotide sequence: TGTGCCAACTCACCCCGGACAGGGCCTGAGCAGTTCTTC. Variable domain in full (rest from reference TRBV18 and TRBJ2-1): NAGVMQNPRHLVRRRGQEARLRCSPMKGHSHVYWYRQLPEEGLKFMVYLQKENIIDESGMPKERFSAEFPKEGPSILRIQQVVRGDSAAYFCANSPRTGPEQFFGPGTRLTVL.

The V call is TRBV11-2, the J call TRBJ1-1, with 10 nucleotides matching TRBD1. The CDR3 consists of 16 residues. J lost 4 bases, V lost 2 bases, and 7 bases had no gene match. Germline loops: CDR1 SGHAT, CDR2 FQNNGV. The CDR3 sequence: CASSLTLTGGITEAFF. The CDR3 DNA sequence: TGTGCCAGCAGCTTAACTCTGACAGGGGGCATCACTGAAGCTTTCTTT.

V gene TRBV5-1 combines with J gene TRBJ2-6; D ambiguous. Trimming pared 3 bases from V and 1 base from J, leaving 17 bases between. The CDR3 is 18 amino acids. Looked up from germline, CDR1 is SGHRS and CDR2 is YFSETQ. CDR3 in DNA: TGCGCCAGCAGCTCGTCAACAGACCCAAAATCTGGGGCCAACGTCCTGACTTTC. Translating it yields CASSSSTDPKSGANVLTF. The full variable domain, in which reference TRBV5-1 and TRBJ2-6 provide the parts outside the CDR3, is KAGVTQTPRYLIKTRGQQVTLSCSPISGHRSVSWYQQTPGQGLQFLFEYFSETQRNKGNFPGRFSGRQFSNSRSEMNVSTLELGDSALYLCASSSSTDPKSGANVLTFGAGSRLTVL.

This CDR3 reads CASSLGGQGFHEQYF. In DNA form, the CDR3 reads TGTGCCAGCAGTTTAGGGGGACAGGGGTTCCACGAGCAGTACTTC. The J gene is TRBJ2-7, the V gene TRBV27; 10 bases are a match to TRBD1. The CDR3 totals 15 residues. CDR1 MNHEY and CDR2 SMNVEV come from the germline V gene (reference sequence). V was clipped by 2 bases and J by 5 bases; unmatched bases: 6.

The V and J genes are TRBV6-6 and TRBJ1-6; D may be TRBD1 (5 bases). In germline, CDR1 is MNHNY, CDR2 SVGAGI (reference sequence). The CDR3 totals 14 residues. V was clipped by 11 bases and J by 10 bases, with 21 bases between them. The CDR3 protein is CAGSLGPGWSPLHF. CDR3 coding DNA: TGTGCCGGCTCCCTGGGTCCAGGGTGGTCACCCCTCCACTTT.

The chain recombines TRBV19 with TRBJ1-6; D unresolved. Germline CDR1 reads LNHDA; CDR2 reads SQIVND (reference sequence). Trimming removed 7 bases at V and 4 bases at J, with 8 bases between. The CDR3 has 13 residues. CDR3 DNA: TGTGCCAGTACAACAGCATATAATTCACCCCTCCACTTT. Amino acid sequence: CASTTAYNSPLHF.

This clone was detected only once. The CDR3 protein is CASGAQGVDIPARNGKAFF. In DNA, the CDR3 is TGTGCCAGCGGTGCCCAGGGGGTTGACATCCCGGCTCGGAATGGAAAAGCTTTCTTT. This sequence joins TRBV6-4 and TRBJ1-1, with 7 positions matching TRBD1. The CDR3 has 19 amino acids. With 8 bases clipped from V and 9 bases from J, the junction kept 30 bases outside the gene matches. Germline CDR1 MRHNA, CDR2 SNTAGT.

The CDR3 is CASSQGPSYEQYF. In DNA, the CDR3 is TGCGCCAGCAGCCAAGGGCCCTCCTACGAGCAGTACTTC. The rearrangement links TRBV4-3 to TRBJ2-7; D uncertain. The CDR3 loop spans 13 amino acids. V was pared by 1 base and J by 0 bases, with 4 bases between. From germline, CDR1 is LGHNA and CDR2 YSLEER.

The chain is built from TRBV5-4 and TRBJ2-7, with 10 bases fitting TRBD2. The CDR3 runs 17 residues. V dropped 3 bases and J dropped 4; count of bases not matched to a gene: 13. Germline V gene sequence: CDR1 SGHNT, CDR2 YYREEE (reference sequence). In DNA, the CDR3 is TGTGCCAGCAGCTCACATCTTAGCGGGGGGCCAGATTACGAGCAGTACTTC. Translating gives CASSSHLSGGPDYEQYF.

This clone was seen once. In DNA form, the CDR3 reads TGCGCCAGCAGCCAAGGCGACAGTTACAATGAGCAGTTCTTC. Its protein product is CASSQGDSYNEQFF. The rearrangement joins TRBV4-1 to TRBJ2-1; D is possibly TRBD1 (5 bases). The CDR3 loop spans 14 amino acids. Trimming cost V 1 base and J 4 bases, with 8 bases left between them. Germline CDR1 reads MGHRA; CDR2 reads YSYEKL.

Only a few counts were recorded for this clone. The V and J genes are TRBV7-2 and TRBJ1-3; no firm D call. There are 16 residues in the CDR3. Trimming took off 1 base at V and 0 bases at J, with 10 bases between the two ends. Germline assignment: CDR1 SGHTA and CDR2 FQGNSA. CDR3 coding DNA: TGTGCCAGCAGCTTAGGCTCGACGAGCTCTGGAAACACCATATATTTT. Translation: CASSLGSTSSGNTIYF.

The chain combines TRBV10-3 with TRBJ2-7; no definite D call. Per the germline V gene, CDR1 is ENHRY and CDR2 is SYGVKD. The V gene lost 10 bases and the J gene lost 0 bases, with 13 bases spanning the gap. CDR3 length: 13 residues. CDR3 DNA sequence: TGTGCCACTTCTGCGGTCTCCTCCTACGAGCAGTACTTC. It codes for CATSAVSSYEQYF.